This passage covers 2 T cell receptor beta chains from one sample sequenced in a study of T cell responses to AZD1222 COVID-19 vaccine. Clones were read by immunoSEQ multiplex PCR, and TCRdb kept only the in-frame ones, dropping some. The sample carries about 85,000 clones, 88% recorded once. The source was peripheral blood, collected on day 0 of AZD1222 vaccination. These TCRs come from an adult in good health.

CDR3 nucleotides: TGCGCCAGCAGTGCGGGGGGGACCTCCTACGAGCAGTACTTC. Protein sequence: CASSAGGTSYEQYF. The V gene is TRBV10-1, the J gene TRBJ2-7; TRBD2 matches 8 bases. The V segment lost 4 bases and the J segment 0 bases; nucleotides outside the gene matches: 2. CDR1 is WNHNN, CDR2 SYGVQD, per germline (reference sequence). The CDR3 contains 14 residues.

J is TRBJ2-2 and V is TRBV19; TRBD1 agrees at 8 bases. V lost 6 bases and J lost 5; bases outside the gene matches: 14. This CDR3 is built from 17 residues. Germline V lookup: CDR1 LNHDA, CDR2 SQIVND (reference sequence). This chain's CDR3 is CASSLISGGRVTGELFF. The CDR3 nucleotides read TGTGCCAGTAGCCTTATATCAGGGGGCCGGGTTACCGGGGAGCTGTTTTTT.